Following are 27 T cell receptor beta chains from one sample sequenced in a study of Ad26.COV2.S vaccination and SARS-CoV-2 variants. The treatment is: around 19 received Ad26.COV2.S at low or high dose, single or two shots; roughly five received placebo; per-sample allocation not given. At day 63 after the first vaccine or placebo injection, samples were drawn. Some clones are missing from TCRdb's copy, which holds only in-frame ones; the method was immunoSEQ multiplex PCR. Of some 300,000 clones listed, around 84% are singletons. Sequencing was performed on peripheral blood, taken in a trial of Ad26.COV2.S vaccine versus placebo. These receptors all stem from a person aged 18-60 years who received the Ad26.COV2.S COVID-19 vaccine or a placebo.

V usage is TRBV5-4 and J usage is TRBJ2-1; D uncertain. CDR1 and CDR2 from the germline V gene are SGHNT and YYREEE (reference sequence). Trimming pared 0 bases from V and 0 bases from J, leaving 10 bases between. The CDR3 is 16 residues long. The CDR3, as DNA: TGTGCCAGCAGCTTGGGAGGAGTTAGCTCCTACAATGAGCAGTTCTTC. Protein product: CASSLGGVSSYNEQFF.

The V and J genes are TRBV4-3 and TRBJ2-7; D is unclear. In germline, CDR1 is LGHNA, CDR2 YSLEER. CDR3 length: 16 residues. The V end was cut by 0 bases, the J end by 3 bases, with 15 bases between. In DNA form, the CDR3 reads TGCGCCAGCAGCCAAGATAGGGCTTCCGCCGGCTACGAGCAGTACTTC. The encoded protein is CASSQDRASAGYEQYF.

The rearrangement uses TRBV2 and TRBJ2-1, with 8 positions matching TRBD2. V dropped 7 bases and J dropped 4; count of bases not matched to a gene: 9. The CDR3 covers 15 residues. The germline V gene encodes CDR1 SNHLY and CDR2 FYNNEI. CDR3 nucleotide sequence: TGTGCCAGCAAGCTGGACTTAGCGGGATACAATGAGCAGTTCTTC. Translating it yields CASKLDLAGYNEQFF.

CDR3 sequence reads: CASSSRGARTDTQYF. CDR3 sequence (DNA): TGTGCCAGCAGCTCGCGGGGGGCACGCACAGATACGCAGTATTTT. The chain has TRBV9 and TRBJ2-3, with 8 nucleotides matching TRBD2. The junction had 5 bases not matched to a gene; V was cut back by 4 bases and J by 1 base. CDR3 length equals 15 residues. Germline values: CDR1 SGDLS, CDR2 YYNGEE.

CDR3 in amino acids: CASSSPGLAGFYNEQFF. CDR3 coding DNA: TGTGCCAGCAGCTCCCCTGGACTAGCGGGGTTCTACAATGAGCAGTTCTTC. The V and J genes are TRBV7-6 and TRBJ2-1; TRBD2 agrees at 12 bases. CDR3 length: 17 residues. The germline CDR1 and CDR2 sequences are SGHVS and FNYEAQ. Trimming took 4 bases from V and 3 from J; bases not matched to a gene: 7.

In its sample, this clone was seen a few times. The chain couples TRBV2 to TRBJ1-6; D gene uncertain. In germline, CDR1 is SNHLY, CDR2 FYNNEI. V was cut by 3 bases and J by 5 bases, with 11 bases left in between. The CDR3 is 15 residues long. The CDR3 nucleotides are TGTGCCAGCAGTGACTTTGGGAGAGATAATTCACCCCTCCACTTT. This encodes CASSDFGRDNSPLHF. The full variable domain, in which reference TRBV2 and TRBJ1-6 provide the parts outside the CDR3, is EPEVTQTPSHQVTQMGQEVILRCVPISNHLYFYWYRQILGQKVEFLVSFYNNEISEKSEIFDDQFSVERPDGSNFTLKIRSTKLEDSAMYFCASSDFGRDNSPLHFGNGTRLTVT.

The CDR3 nucleotides read TGTGCCAGCAGCCCGAGGACAGCTACCTACAATGAGCAGTTCTTC. It yields the protein CASSPRTATYNEQFF. This chain links TRBV7-2 with TRBJ2-1, with D perhaps matching TRBD1 (6 bases). Trimming pared 5 bases from V and 2 bases from J, leaving 13 bases between. The CDR3 is 15 amino acids. The germline CDR1 and CDR2 sequences are SGHTA and FQGNSA.

V is TRBV19 and J is TRBJ2-1, with TRBD1 matching over 12 bases. The length of the CDR3 is 14 residues. Per the germline V gene, CDR1 is LNHDA and CDR2 is SQIVND (reference sequence). J gave up 5 bases and V 8 bases, and 4 bases lay outside the gene matches. CDR3 bases: TGTGCCAGTGGGACAGGGGGCACCCACAATGAGCAGTTCTTC. It translates to CASGTGGTHNEQFF.

The chain is built from TRBV11-2 and TRBJ2-2, with TRBD2 as a possible D gene (7 bases). V lost 5 bases and J lost 3, with 25 bases in between. Germline V gives CDR1 SGHAT, CDR2 FQNNGV. The CDR3 contains 19 residues. The DNA for the CDR3 is TGTGCCAGCAGCCCACCCCCCATTAGGGGGGGCCAGGACACCGGGGAGCTGTTTTTT. Protein: CASSPPPIRGGQDTGELFF. The variable domain in full, with the rest retrieved from reference TRBV11-2 and TRBJ2-2, is EAGVAQSPRYKIIEKRQSVAFWCNPISGHATLYWYQQILGQGPKLLIQFQNNGVVDDSQLPKDRFSAERLKGVDSTLKIQPAKLEDSAVYLCASSPPPIRGGQDTGELFFGEGSRLTVL.

This clone was recorded at least ten times. The chain employs TRBV7-9 and TRBJ1-2, with 9 bases lining up with TRBD1. Germline V gives CDR1 SEHNR, CDR2 FQNEAQ (reference sequence). Unmatched junction bases numbered 3, after V lost 3 bases and J lost 4 bases. This CDR3 spans 14 amino acids. This CDR3 is CASSFDRGIYGYTF. For the CDR3, the DNA is TGTGCCAGCAGCTTCGACAGGGGGATCTATGGCTACACCTTC. Full variable domain (rest looked up from reference TRBV7-9 and TRBJ1-2): DTGVSQNPRHKITKRGQNVTFRCDPISEHNRLYWYRQTLGQGPEFLTYFQNEAQLEKSRLLSDRFSAERPKGSFSTLEIQRTEQGDSAMYLCASSFDRGIYGYTFGSGTRLTVV.

This clone came up once. V is TRBV18 and J is TRBJ1-4, with D maybe TRBD1 (6 bases). This CDR3 region has 14 residues. The germline V gene encodes CDR1 KGHSH and CDR2 LQKENI. The germline V and J ends were trimmed by 4 bases and 5 bases, with 11 bases remaining between them. CDR3 amino acids: CASSLGQKNEKLFF. The CDR3 DNA reads TGTGCCAGCTCACTTGGACAGAAGAATGAAAAACTGTTTTTT.

This clone is a singleton in its sample. The CDR3: CASSSGTGKAETQYF. The CDR3 DNA reads TGTGCCAGCAGTTCCGGGACAGGGAAAGCGGAGACCCAGTACTTC. This chain links TRBV25-1 with TRBJ2-5, with 9 bases that match TRBD1. V lost 5 bases, J lost 5 bases, and 9 bases stayed unmatched. Germline CDR1 and CDR2: MGHDK and SYGVNS. CDR3 size: 15 residues.

The V gene is TRBV28, the J gene TRBJ1-5; 7 bases are a match to TRBD1. This CDR3 is 12 amino acids long. From germline, CDR1 is MDHEN and CDR2 SYDVKM. The ends lost 6 bases at V and 6 bases at J; junction bases unmatched: 2. The CDR3 spells CASRTGSQPQHF. CDR3 nucleotide sequence: TGTGCCAGCAGGACAGGGTCTCAGCCCCAGCATTTT.

The chain uses TRBV9 and TRBJ1-1; D is unclear. There are 14 residues in the CDR3. Germline values: CDR1 SGDLS, CDR2 YYNGEE. With 4 bases removed from V and 0 bases from J, the gap between germline ends came to 10 bases. CDR3 bases: TGTGCCAGCAGCCCCCGGACCGTGAACACTGAAGCTTTCTTT. Translating it yields CASSPRTVNTEAFF.

The rearrangement joins TRBV5-6 to TRBJ2-5; a weak D match, TRBD2 (6 bases). The CDR3 has 14 amino acids. V lost 2 bases and J lost 2, with 10 bases in between. Per germline, CDR1 SGHDT and CDR2 YYEEEE. The chain's CDR3 is CASSFGGRQETQYF. The CDR3 DNA follows: TGTGCCAGCAGCTTCGGGGGTCGGCAAGAGACCCAGTACTTC. The complete variable domain, with remaining parts taken from reference TRBV5-6 and TRBJ2-5, reads DAGVTQSPTHLIKTRGQQVTLRCSPKSGHDTVSWYQQALGQGPQFIFQYYEEEERQRGNFPDRFSGHQFPNYSSELNVNALLLGDSALYLCASSFGGRQETQYFGPGTRLLVL.

The chain has TRBV5-1 and TRBJ1-1, with TRBD1 matching over 11 bases. The CDR3 spans 14 residues. Germline CDR1 is SGHRS and CDR2 is YFSETQ. The V and J ends lost 4 bases and 5 bases, in that order; junction bases with no gene match: 4. The CDR3 spells CASSAGTGGTEAFF. The CDR3 nucleotides are TGCGCCAGCAGCGCCGGGACAGGGGGGACTGAAGCTTTCTTT.

The chain has TRBV30 and TRBJ2-1; D is unresolved. CDR1 and CDR2 from the germline V gene are GTSNPN and SVGIG (reference sequence). Between the trimmed V and J ends, which lost 3 bases and 4 bases, there was a span of 7 bases. This CDR3 has 12 amino acids. CDR3 sequence: CAWRVRYNEQFF. The CDR3 region has the DNA TGTGCCTGGAGGGTCAGATACAATGAGCAGTTCTTC.

The chain links TRBV7-2 to TRBJ2-2; D call uncertain. The CDR3 sequence is 14 residues long. V was shortened by 5 bases and J by 3 bases, with 10 bases between the two germline ends. Per germline, CDR1 SGHTA and CDR2 FQGNSA. CDR3 protein: CASSLGFHTGELFF. DNA of the CDR3: TGTGCCAGCAGCCTGGGGTTCCACACCGGGGAGCTGTTTTTT.

V usage is TRBV19 and J usage is TRBJ1-1; D remains ambiguous. The germline V gene has CDR1 LNHDA and CDR2 SQIVND (reference sequence). V was cut by 5 bases and J by 1 base, with 14 bases left in between. The CDR3 has 15 amino acids. The CDR3 coding sequence is TGTGCCAGTAGTGAAGGCAGGTCGGCGAACACTGAAGCTTTCTTT. Its translation: CASSEGRSANTEAFF.

The chain recombines TRBV4-1 with TRBJ1-2; D is unresolved. Germline CDR1 is MGHRA and CDR2 is YSYEKL. The germline V and J ends were trimmed by 2 bases and 4 bases, with 11 bases remaining between them. This CDR3 has 14 residues. DNA for the CDR3: TGCGCCAGCAGCCAAACAGCCGGGGTCTATGGCTACACCTTC. Translating it yields CASSQTAGVYGYTF.

The CDR3, as DNA: TGTGCCACCACCGTGACAACTAACACTGAAGCTTTCTTT. Its protein product is CATTVTTNTEAFF. The V call is TRBV15, the J call TRBJ1-1; D is unclear. The CDR3 covers 13 residues. The V end was cut by 7 bases, the J end by 2 bases, with 11 bases between. Germline lookup yields CDR1 LNHNV and CDR2 YYDKDF (reference sequence). Full variable domain (remainder filled in from reference TRBV15 and TRBJ1-1): DAMVIQNPRYQVTQFGKPVTLSCSQTLNHNVMYWYQQKSSQAPKLLFHYYDKDFNNEADTPDNFQSRRPNTSFCFLDIRSPGLGDTAMYLCATTVTTNTEAFFGQGTRLTVV.

The chain joins TRBV7-2 to TRBJ2-3; 7 bases match TRBD2. The germline V gene encodes CDR1 SGHTA and CDR2 FQGNSA. The CDR3 has 14 residues. Trimming took 6 bases from V and 1 from J; bases not matched to a gene: 4. Written as DNA, the CDR3 is TGTGCCAGCAGTCACCGGGGGGGCACAGATACGCAGTATTTT. It translates to CASSHRGGTDTQYF.

V and J are TRBV7-2 and TRBJ2-5; D is unresolved. The V end lost 0 bases, the J end lost 4 bases, and 12 bases lay between the germline ends. Germline CDR1 is SGHTA and CDR2 is FQGNSA. The CDR3 is made up of 15 amino acids. The CDR3 reads CASSLAYSKGETQYF. CDR3 sequence (DNA): TGTGCCAGCAGCTTAGCGTATAGCAAGGGAGAGACCCAGTACTTC.

This chain joins TRBV6-6 and TRBJ2-1, with D perhaps matching TRBD1 or TRBD2 (5 bases each). CDR1 and CDR2 (germline): MNHNY, SVGAGI (reference sequence). The CDR3 consists of 16 residues. The V end was cut by 0 bases, the J end by 5 bases, with 14 bases between. The CDR3 loop is CASSYSGPAGNNEQFF. CDR3 sequence (DNA): TGTGCCAGCAGTTACTCGGGACCGGCGGGCAACAATGAGCAGTTCTTC.

V and J are TRBV12-5 and TRBJ1-2, with TRBD1 identical over 9 bases. CDR3 size: 15 residues. Trimming cost V 4 bases and J 4 bases; bases outside gene matches: 7. The germline gives CDR1 LGHNT, CDR2 FRNRAP. Written as DNA, the CDR3 is TGTGCTAGTGGTTCCGGGACAGGGCAAATCTATGGCTACACCTTC. This encodes CASGSGTGQIYGYTF.

The V and J genes are TRBV4-3 and TRBJ1-2; TRBD1 matches 7 bases. The CDR3 runs to 17 residues. The germline CDR1 and CDR2 sequences are LGHNA and YSLEER. With 2 bases clipped from V and 0 bases from J, the junction kept 9 bases outside the gene matches. The CDR3, as DNA: TGCGCCAGCAGCCAAAGTGGGCCACAGGGGCCTAACTATGGCTACACCTTC. Protein: CASSQSGPQGPNYGYTF.

This clone was seen a few times. The rearrangement links TRBV5-1 to TRBJ1-5; unclear D gene. Per the germline V gene, CDR1 is SGHRS and CDR2 is YFSETQ. The CDR3 loop spans 15 amino acids. Trimming left V 0 bases short and J 2 bases short, with 9 bases between. For the CDR3, the DNA is TGCGCCAGCAGCTTGGATGGGATGGGCAATCAGCCCCAGCATTTT. This codes for CASSLDGMGNQPQHF.